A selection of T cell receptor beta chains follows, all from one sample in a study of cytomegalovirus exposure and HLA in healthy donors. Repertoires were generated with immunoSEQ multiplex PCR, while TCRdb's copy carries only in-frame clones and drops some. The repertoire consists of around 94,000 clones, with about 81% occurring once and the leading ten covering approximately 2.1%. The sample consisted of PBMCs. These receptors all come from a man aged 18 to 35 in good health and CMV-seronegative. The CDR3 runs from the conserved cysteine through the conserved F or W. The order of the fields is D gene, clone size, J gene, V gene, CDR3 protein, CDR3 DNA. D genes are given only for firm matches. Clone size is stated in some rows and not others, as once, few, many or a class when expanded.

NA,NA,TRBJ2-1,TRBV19,CASSHRPQGQFF,TGTGCCAGTAGTCACCGTCCACAGGGGCAGTTCTTC
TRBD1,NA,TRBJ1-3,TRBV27,CASRGQGAHTIYF,TGTGCCAGCAGGGGACAGGGGGCTCACACCATATATTTT
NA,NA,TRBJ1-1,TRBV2,CAHWGGTEAFF,TGTGCCCACTGGGGGGGCACTGAAGCTTTCTTT
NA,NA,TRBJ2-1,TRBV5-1,CASTIFPLRAETYNEQFF,TGCGCCAGCACTATCTTTCCTTTGAGAGCGGAAACCTACAATGAGCAGTTCTTC
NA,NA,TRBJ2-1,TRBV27,CASSLRQVNNEQFF,TGTGCCAGCAGTTTACGCCAGGTGAACAATGAGCAGTTCTTC
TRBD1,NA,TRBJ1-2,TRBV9,CASRPGGTAILGYGYTF,TGTGCCAGCAGACCAGGGGGGACAGCAATCTTAGGTTATGGCTACACCTTC
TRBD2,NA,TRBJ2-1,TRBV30,CAWSSGTSSSEQFF,TGTGCCTGGAGTAGTGGGACTAGTTCTTCGGAGCAGTTCTTC
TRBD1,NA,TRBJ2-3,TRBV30,CAWEGGTGLFYTDTQYF,TGTGCCTGGGAAGGTGGGACAGGCCTTTTCTACACAGATACGCAGTATTTT
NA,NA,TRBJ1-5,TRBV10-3,CASGLGGGQPQHF,TGTGCCTCTGGTCTTGGGGGCGGACAGCCCCAGCATTTT
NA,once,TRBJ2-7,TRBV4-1,CASSPKQPKAGPTYEQYF,TGCGCCAGCAGCCCAAAACAACCCAAAGCGGGCCCGACCTACGAGCAGTACTTC
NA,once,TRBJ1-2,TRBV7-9,CASSPGGSGGYTF,TGTGCCAGCAGCCCCGGGGGATCGGGCGGCTACACCTTC
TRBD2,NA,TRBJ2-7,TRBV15,CATSREGLAGAYEQYF,TGTGCCACCAGCAGAGAAGGATTAGCGGGGGCCTACGAGCAGTACTTC
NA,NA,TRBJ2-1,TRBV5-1,CASSLPSANEQFF,TGCGCCAGCAGCTTGCCTAGCGCAAATGAGCAGTTCTTC
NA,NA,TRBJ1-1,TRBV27,CASSPVPVRKAFF,TGTGCCAGCAGTCCCGTCCCGGTGAGAAAGGCTTTCTTT
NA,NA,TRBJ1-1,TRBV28,CASRKRRGNTEAFF,TGTGCCAGCAGGAAGCGGAGGGGAAACACTGAAGCTTTCTTT
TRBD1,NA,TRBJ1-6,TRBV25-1,CASSESQGARSPLHF,TGTGCCAGCAGTGAATCGCAGGGGGCTAGATCACCCCTCCACTTT
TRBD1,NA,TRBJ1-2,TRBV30,CAWRPAGTGGRYGYTF,TGTGCCTGGAGGCCCGCCGGGACAGGGGGACGCTATGGCTACACCTTC
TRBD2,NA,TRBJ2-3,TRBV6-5,CASSRTSSTTDTQYF,TGTGCCAGCAGCCGGACTAGCAGTACGACAGATACGCAGTATTTT
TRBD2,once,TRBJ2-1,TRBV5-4,CASSPGLGYGEQFF,TGTGCCAGCAGCCCCGGACTAGGGTATGGTGAGCAGTTCTTC
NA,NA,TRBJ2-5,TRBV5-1,CASSPLGQLETQYF,TGCGCCAGCAGCCCTCTGGGCCAGCTCGAGACCCAGTACTTC
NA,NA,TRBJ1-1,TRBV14,CASSQDGGLREAFF,TGTGCCAGCAGCCAAGACGGGGGGCTACGAGAAGCTTTCTTT
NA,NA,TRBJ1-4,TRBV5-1,CASSKEGEGNEKLFF,TGCGCCAGCAGCAAAGAAGGGGAGGGGAATGAAAAACTGTTTTTT
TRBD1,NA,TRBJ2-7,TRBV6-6,CASRTGQGGTYEQYF,TGTGCCAGCAGAACCGGACAGGGGGGCACCTACGAGCAGTACTTC
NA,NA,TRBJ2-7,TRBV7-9,CASSSGEWSEQYF,TGTGCCAGCAGCTCGGGGGAGTGGAGCGAGCAGTACTTC
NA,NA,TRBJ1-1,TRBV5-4,CASSGRGNTEAFF,TGTGCCAGCAGCGGCAGGGGGAACACTGAAGCTTTCTTT
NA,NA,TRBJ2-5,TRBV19,CASSIRGHQETQYF,TGTGCCAGTAGTATAAGGGGACATCAAGAGACCCAGTACTTC
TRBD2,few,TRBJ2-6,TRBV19,CASSTSSGRSGANVLTF,TGTGCCAGTAGTACTTCTAGCGGGAGGTCTGGGGCCAACGTCCTGACTTTC
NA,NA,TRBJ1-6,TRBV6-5,CASSGSREGSPLHF,TGTGCCAGCAGTGGGAGCCGAGAGGGTTCACCCCTCCACTTT
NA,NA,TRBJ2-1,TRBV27,CASSPSGLTRGKFF,TGTGCCAGCAGTCCCAGCGGGCTTACCCGGGGGAAGTTCTTC
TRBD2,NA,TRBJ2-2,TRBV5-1,CASSLALATTGELFF,TGCGCCAGCAGCTTAGCACTAGCGACCACCGGGGAGCTGTTTTTT
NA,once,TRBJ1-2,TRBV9,CASSVEGSRAPNYGYTF,TGTGCCAGCAGCGTAGAGGGGTCACGGGCGCCTAACTATGGCTACACCTTC
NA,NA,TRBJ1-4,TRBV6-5,CASRDTAKKLFF,TGTGCCAGCAGGGATACAGCTAAAAAACTGTTTTTT
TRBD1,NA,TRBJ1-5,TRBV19,CASSSTGTGGKQPQHF,TGTGCCAGTAGTTCCACTGGGACAGGGGGAAAACAGCCCCAGCATTTT
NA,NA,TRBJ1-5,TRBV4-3,CASSQDREQPQHF,TGCGCCAGCAGCCAAGATCGGGAGCAGCCCCAGCATTTT
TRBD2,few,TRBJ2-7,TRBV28,CASSRTSGSAYEQYF,TGTGCCAGCAGCAGGACTAGCGGGAGTGCCTACGAGCAGTACTTC
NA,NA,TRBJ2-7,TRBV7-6,CASSLVAGRGEQYF,TGTGCCAGCAGCTTAGTCGCAGGGAGGGGGGAGCAGTACTTC
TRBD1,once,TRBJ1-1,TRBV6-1,CASSRDRDTEAFF,TGTGCCAGCAGCCGGGACAGGGACACTGAAGCTTTCTTT
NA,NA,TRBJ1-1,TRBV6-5,CASSYVRLPNTEAFF,TGTGCCAGCAGTTACGTTCGACTACCGAACACTGAAGCTTTCTTT
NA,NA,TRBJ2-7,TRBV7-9,CASSSNTAGSYEQYF,TGTGCCAGCAGTTCTAATACTGCGGGTTCCTACGAGCAGTACTTC
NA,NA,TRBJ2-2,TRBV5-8,CASRGLLNTGELFF,TGTGCCAGCAGAGGACTTTTGAACACCGGGGAGCTGTTTTTT
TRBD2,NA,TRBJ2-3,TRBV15,CATGRGLAATDTQYF,TGTGCCACCGGGAGGGGACTAGCGGCTACAGATACGCAGTATTTT
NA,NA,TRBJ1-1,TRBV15,CATSNGVGNTEAFF,TGTGCCACCAGCAACGGGGTAGGGAACACTGAAGCTTTCTTT
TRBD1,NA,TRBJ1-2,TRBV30,CAWRGDRREQGYTF,TGTGCCTGGAGGGGGGACAGGAGGGAGCAAGGCTACACCTTC
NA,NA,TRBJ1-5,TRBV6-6,CASRDGQNQPQHF,TGTGCCAGCAGAGACGGACAAAATCAGCCCCAGCATTTT
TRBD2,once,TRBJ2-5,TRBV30,CAWSEGLAGGRETQYF,TGTGCCTGGAGTGAGGGACTAGCGGGAGGAAGAGAGACCCAGTACTTC
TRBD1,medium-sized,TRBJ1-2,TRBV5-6,CASSLPQGGNYGYTF,TGTGCCAGCAGCTTACCTCAGGGGGGTAACTATGGCTACACCTTC
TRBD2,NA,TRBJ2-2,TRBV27,CASRGGVRTGELFF,TGTGCCAGCCGGGGGGGAGTACGCACCGGGGAGCTGTTTTTT
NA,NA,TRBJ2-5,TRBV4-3,CASSQDGRLSETQYF,TGCGCCAGCAGCCAAGATGGGAGGTTATCGGAGACCCAGTACTTC
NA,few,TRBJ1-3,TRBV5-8,CASSYPQGGNTIYF,TGTGCCAGCAGCTACCCGCAGGGAGGAAACACCATATATTTT
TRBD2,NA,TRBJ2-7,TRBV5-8,CASSLVVGIAGGHEQYF,TGTGCCAGCAGCTTGGTTGTTGGGATAGCGGGAGGCCACGAGCAGTACTTC
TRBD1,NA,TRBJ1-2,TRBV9,CASSLAMGTGNYGYTF,TGTGCCAGCAGTCTAGCGATGGGGACAGGGAACTATGGCTACACCTTC
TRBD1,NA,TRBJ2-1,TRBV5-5,CASSPDQRQGTEQFF,TGTGCCAGCAGCCCTGACCAGAGACAGGGAACTGAGCAGTTCTTC
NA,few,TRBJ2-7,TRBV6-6,CASTNRQGSYEQYF,TGTGCCAGCACCAATCGGCAGGGTTCCTACGAGCAGTACTTC
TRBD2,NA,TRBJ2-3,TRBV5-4,CASSPREAADTQYF,TGTGCCAGCAGCCCCCGGGAGGCCGCAGATACGCAGTATTTT
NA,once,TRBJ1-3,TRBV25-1,CASSERGRIRDTIYF,TGTGCCAGCAGTGAGCGGGGACGGATCCGGGACACCATATATTTT
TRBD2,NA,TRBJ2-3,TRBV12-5,CASGSAREGRDTQYF,TGTGCTAGTGGTTCCGCACGGGAGGGCAGGGATACGCAGTATTTT
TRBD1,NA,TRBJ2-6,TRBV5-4,CASRDRAGANVLTF,TGTGCCAGCAGAGACAGGGCTGGGGCCAACGTCCTGACTTTC
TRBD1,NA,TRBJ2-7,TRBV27,CASSLGTGSHYEQYF,TGTGCCAGCAGTTTAGGGACAGGGTCCCACTACGAGCAGTACTTC
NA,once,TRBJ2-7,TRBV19,CASSMGRGGYEQYF,TGTGCCAGTAGTATGGGTAGGGGAGGCTACGAGCAGTACTTC
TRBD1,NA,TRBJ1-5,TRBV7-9,CASNSYRGREPQHF,TGTGCCAGCAACTCGTACAGGGGGCGGGAGCCCCAGCATTTT